One sample yielded the 11 T cell receptor beta chains listed below, sequenced in a study of cytomegalovirus exposure and HLA in healthy donors. Both 60 Vbeta primers and 13 Jbeta primers went into the PCR. Here immunoSEQ multiplex PCR was the method, and the copy in TCRdb shows in-frame clones only, minus some. The sample gives about 120,000 clones, about 59% of which show up once; less than 9.5% is in the top ten. Sequences were obtained from PBMCs. These receptors were taken from a woman aged 40 to 55 in good health and CMV-seropositive.

J is TRBJ2-1 and V is TRBV6-1, with TRBD2 identical over 11 bases. V was pared by 10 bases and J by 13 bases, with 9 bases of the junction left unmatched. This CDR3 region has 12 residues. CDR1 MNHNS and CDR2 SASEGT come from the germline V gene. This CDR3 is CATSLGTSGQFF. Written as DNA, the CDR3 is TGTGCCACCTCCCTCGGGACTAGCGGCCAGTTCTTC.

The chain combines TRBV29-1 with TRBJ2-7; TRBD2 aligns across 8 bases. With V trimmed by 5 bases and J by 3 bases, 15 bases remained unmatched. The CDR3 is made up of 16 amino acids. Looked up from germline, CDR1 is SQVTM and CDR2 is ANQGSEA. DNA of the CDR3: TGCAGCGTTAGAAGTACTAGCGGCCAAAGGATCTACGAGCAGTACTTC. Protein: CSVRSTSGQRIYEQYF.

V gene TRBV5-4 combines with J gene TRBJ1-1; TRBD1 agrees at 7 bases. Germline V lookup: CDR1 SGHNT, CDR2 YYREEE (reference sequence). This CDR3 region has 16 residues. The junction had 8 bases not matched to a gene; V was cut back by 3 bases and J by 0 bases. In nucleotides, the CDR3 is TGTGCCAGCAGCTCCCCTCGGGGACAGATGAACACTGAAGCTTTCTTT. Translation: CASSSPRGQMNTEAFF.

The V and J genes are TRBV2 and TRBJ1-5, with 8 positions matching TRBD1. This CDR3 is 15 amino acids long. The J segment lost 0 bases and the V segment lost 5 bases, leaving 3 bases of the junction unmatched. Germline lookup yields CDR1 SNHLY and CDR2 FYNNEI. Here the CDR3 reads CASSRQGSSNQPQHF. In DNA, the CDR3 is TGTGCCAGCAGTCGACAGGGGAGTAGCAATCAGCCCCAGCATTTT. The whole variable domain, remainder taken from reference TRBV2 and TRBJ1-5, is EPEVTQTPSHQVTQMGQEVILRCVPISNHLYFYWYRQILGQKVEFLVSFYNNEISEKSEIFDDQFSVERPDGSNFTLKIRSTKLEDSAMYFCASSRQGSSNQPQHFGDGTRLSIL.

The chain employs TRBV4-1 and TRBJ2-2; 8 bases match TRBD1. This CDR3 has 16 amino acids. V trimming: 1 base; J trimming: 0 bases; junction bases outside the gene matches: 1. Germline loops: CDR1 MGHRA, CDR2 YSYEKL. The CDR3 region has the DNA TGCGCCAGCAGCCAAGTGGGACAGGCGAACACCGGGGAGCTGTTTTTT. It yields the protein CASSQVGQANTGELFF.

The table lists this clone with a few counts. This rearrangement joins TRBV16 to TRBJ1-2; D unresolved. CDR3 length: 16 residues. CDR1 KGHSY and CDR2 FQNENV come from the germline V gene. V was cut by 0 bases and J by 4 bases, with 15 bases left in between. For the CDR3, the DNA is TGTGCCAGCAGCCAATCCCCGACAAGTCATTCCTATGGCTACACCTTC. Translated, it gives CASSQSPTSHSYGYTF.

This chain connects TRBV6-5 to TRBJ1-1; 12 bases agree with TRBD1. V shed 6 bases and J 6 bases; nucleotides not matched to a gene: 8. Germline assignment: CDR1 MNHEY and CDR2 SVGAGI. The CDR3 covers 15 residues. The CDR3 protein is CASRHPGQGAAEAFF. CDR3 sequence (DNA): TGTGCCAGCAGGCACCCGGGACAGGGGGCAGCTGAAGCTTTCTTT.

V usage is TRBV6-6 and J usage is TRBJ1-4, with TRBD1 matching over 8 bases. CDR3 length equals 13 residues. Germline assignment: CDR1 MNHNY and CDR2 SVGAGI (reference sequence). With V trimmed by 7 bases and J by 5 bases, 3 bases remained unmatched. In nucleotides, the CDR3 is TGTGCCAGCAAGGGACAGGCGAATGAAAAACTGTTTTTT. Translation: CASKGQANEKLFF.

This clone was counted between two and nine times. CDR3 DNA sequence: TGTGCCAGCAGTTACACGGGGAGCTCCTACAATGAGCAGTTCTTC. The encoded protein is CASSYTGSSYNEQFF. This rearrangement joins TRBV7-9 to TRBJ2-1, with D perhaps matching TRBD2 (5 bases). Germline values: CDR1 SEHNR, CDR2 FQNEAQ (reference sequence). This CDR3 is 15 amino acids long. The ends were cut back, 6 bases at V and 0 bases at J, with 12 bases in the middle.

The J gene is TRBJ1-5, the V gene TRBV10-3; maybe TRBD1 (5 bases). CDR1 ENHRY and CDR2 SYGVKD come from the germline V gene. Trimming cost V 4 bases and J 3 bases, with 10 bases left between them. The CDR3 runs 14 residues. CDR3 DNA: TGTGCCATCAGTGCCGCAGGGCCCAATCAGCCCCAGCATTTT. As protein: CAISAAGPNQPQHF.

The sample holds one count of this clone. This chain joins TRBV28 and TRBJ2-5, with TRBD1 identical over 8 bases. CDR1 and CDR2 from the germline V gene are MDHEN and SYDVKM. The V gene end was trimmed by 6 bases and the J gene end by 6 bases; junction bases not matched to a gene: 12. CDR3 length: 15 amino acids. The CDR3 is CASSLRQGSGKTQYF. The CDR3 DNA follows: TGTGCCAGCAGCCTTAGACAGGGGTCCGGGAAGACCCAGTACTTC.